A single TCR beta chain is shown here with its context. Its antigen remains unknown. The assay was immunoSEQ multiplex PCR, and TCRdb's table has in-frame clones only and misses some. Of more than 120,000 clones in the sample, roughly 87% were seen once. V gave up 8 bases and J gave up 3 bases, with 14 bases separating them. From germline, CDR1 is SGHNT and CDR2 YENEEA. The CDR3 contains 14 residues. These data are taken from a study of T cell responses to AZD1222 COVID-19 vaccine. Findings and caveats of the study: At baseline, seropositivity was found in only a handful of AZD1222 recipients. Following two doses of AZD1222, Spike-specific TCR breadth and depth rose.

Sequencing used peripheral blood, obtained 28 days after the second dose of the MenACWY control vaccine. The chain joins TRBV11-3 to TRBJ2-1; D may match TRBD1 or TRBD2 (5 bases each). This TCR was sampled from an adult who received the MenACWY meningococcal vaccine as a control. CDR3 sequence reads: CASEGSGGYNEQFF. In DNA, the CDR3 is TGTGCCAGCGAAGGGAGTGGGGGCTACAATGAGCAGTTCTTC. Supplemented by reference TRBV11-3 and TRBJ2-1, the full variable domain reads EAGVVQSPRYKIIEKKQPVAFWCNPISGHNTLYWYLQNLGQGPELLIRYENEEAVDDSQLPKDRFSAERLKGVDSTLKIQPAELGDSAVYLCASEGSGGYNEQFFGPGTRLTVL.